The 8 T cell receptor beta chains below all came from one sample that was sequenced in a study of blood T cell repertoires in COVID-19. Profiled with immunoSEQ multiplex PCR; TCRdb holds only in-frame clones, not every one. The data contain around 180,000 clones, approximately 80% of them singletons. The sequenced material came from peripheral blood. These receptors came from a human donor in a cohort sampled during active COVID-19.

The chain carries TRBV7-8 and TRBJ2-3; no reliable D call. The germline CDR1 and CDR2 sequences are SGHVS and FQNEAQ. The V end was cut by 2 bases, the J end by 0 bases, with 6 bases between. CDR3 length: 14 amino acids. This CDR3 reads CASSLRSSTDTQYF. CDR3 nucleotide sequence: TGTGCCAGCAGCTTACGGTCAAGCACAGATACGCAGTATTTT.

This clone has a single count. The rearrangement joins TRBV12-5 to TRBJ2-5; D might be TRBD2 (6 bases). The CDR3 has 14 amino acids. V was pared by 1 base and J by 5 bases, with 11 bases between. CDR1 and CDR2 (germline): LGHNT, FRNRAP. The chain's CDR3 is CASGLGRAGETQYF. The CDR3 DNA reads TGTGCTAGTGGTTTGGGGAGGGCGGGGGAGACCCAGTACTTC.

The CDR3 DNA is TGTGCCAGCTCGCCCCAGGGTGGGGACTCTGGAAACACCATATATTTT. This translates into CASSPQGGDSGNTIYF. The genes are TRBV18 and TRBJ1-3; tentative D call: TRBD1 (5 bases). Germline loops: CDR1 KGHSH, CDR2 LQKENI. V lost 6 bases and J lost 0, with 15 bases in between. The CDR3 length is 16 residues.

The CDR3 loop reads CASSPQSGTMSTEAFF. CDR3 sequence (DNA): TGTGCCAGTAGTCCCCAATCCGGGACAATGAGCACTGAAGCTTTCTTT. The V and J genes are TRBV19 and TRBJ1-1; tentatively, D is TRBD1 (6 bases). This CDR3 is built from 16 residues. V was trimmed by 5 bases and J by 4 bases, leaving 20 bases between them. Germline CDR1 reads LNHDA; CDR2 reads SQIVND (reference sequence). Full variable domain (missing parts from reference TRBV19 and TRBJ1-1): DGGITQSPKYLFRKEGQNVTLSCEQNLNHDAMYWYRQDPGQGLRLIYYSQIVNDFQKGDIAEGYSVSREKKESFPLTVTSAQKNPTAFYLCASSPQSGTMSTEAFFGQGTRLTVV.

CDR3 nucleotide sequence: TGTGCCATCAGGGCTACAGGGGCGAACACTGAAGCTTTCTTT. It codes for CAIRATGANTEAFF. This rearrangement joins TRBV10-3 to TRBJ1-1; 7 positions agree with TRBD1. J was trimmed by 1 base and V by 6 bases; bases with no gene match: 5. Germline V gene sequence: CDR1 ENHRY, CDR2 SYGVKD. The CDR3 has 14 residues.

This clone was found once. This chain joins TRBV6-6 and TRBJ1-5; 10 nucleotides match TRBD1. CDR1 is MNHNY, CDR2 SVGAGI, per germline (reference sequence). J was trimmed by 2 bases and V by 9 bases; bases with no gene match: 10. The CDR3 spans 16 residues. The CDR3 loop reads CARSGGTGDGNQPQHF. The DNA of the CDR3 is TGTGCCAGGAGCGGGGGGACAGGGGATGGCAATCAGCCCCAGCATTTT.

The rearrangement uses TRBV13 and TRBJ2-7, with 7 bases identical to TRBD1. V lost 6 bases, J lost 2 bases, and 7 bases stayed unmatched. The germline V gene encodes CDR1 PRHDT and CDR2 FYEKMQ (reference sequence). This CDR3 has 14 residues. The CDR3 coding sequence is TGTGCCAGCAGGACATCACAGGGGCCCTACGAGCAGTACTTC. It is translated as CASRTSQGPYEQYF.

The V and J genes are TRBV4-2 and TRBJ2-7; 14 bases are a match to TRBD2. CDR3 length equals 18 residues. Germline V gives CDR1 LGHNA, CDR2 YNFKEQ. Trimming removed 3 bases from V and 5 bases from J; junction bases left unmatched: 12. DNA for the CDR3: TGTGCCAGCAGCCAGTGGGGACCGACTAGCGGGGGGGGCAACGAGCAGTACTTC. Translating gives CASSQWGPTSGGGNEQYF.